This T cell receptor beta chain derives from a study of cytomegalovirus exposure and HLA in healthy donors. The CDR3 sequence is 16 residues long. From germline, CDR1 is MNHNY and CDR2 SVGAGI (reference sequence). With 1 base clipped from V and 7 bases from J, the junction kept 9 bases outside the gene matches. TCRdb's table, derived via immunoSEQ multiplex PCR, lists solely in-frame clones and lacks some. The sample includes fewer than 200,000 clones, around 85% of them seen just once. The sequencing sample was made of PBMCs. The chain joins TRBV6-6 to TRBJ1-4, with TRBD1 identical over 7 bases. This clonotype was sampled from a man between 18 and 35 years old in good health and CMV-seropositive. The CDR3 loop is CASSYFGQAGGEKLFF. CDR3 bases: TGTGCCAGCAGTTACTTTGGACAGGCCGGGGGTGAAAAACTGTTTTTT.